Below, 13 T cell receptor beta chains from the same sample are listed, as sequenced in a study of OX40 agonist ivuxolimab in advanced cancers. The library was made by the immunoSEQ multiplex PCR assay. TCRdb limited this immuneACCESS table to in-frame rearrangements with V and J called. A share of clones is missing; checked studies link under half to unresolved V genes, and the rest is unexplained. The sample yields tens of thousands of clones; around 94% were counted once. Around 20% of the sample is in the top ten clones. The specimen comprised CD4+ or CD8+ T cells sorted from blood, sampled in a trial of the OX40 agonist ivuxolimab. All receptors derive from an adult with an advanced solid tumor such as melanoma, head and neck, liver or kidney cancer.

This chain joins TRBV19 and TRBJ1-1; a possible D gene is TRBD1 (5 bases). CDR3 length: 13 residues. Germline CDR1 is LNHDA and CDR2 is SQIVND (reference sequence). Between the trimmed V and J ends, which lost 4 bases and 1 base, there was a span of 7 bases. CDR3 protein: CASSRGTNTEAFF. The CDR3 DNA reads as TGTGCCAGTAGTAGGGGGACGAACACTGAAGCTTTCTTT.

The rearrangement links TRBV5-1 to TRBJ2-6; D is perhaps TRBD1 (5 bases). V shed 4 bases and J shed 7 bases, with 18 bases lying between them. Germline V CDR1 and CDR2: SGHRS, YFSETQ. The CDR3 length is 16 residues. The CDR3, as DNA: TGCGCCAGCAGCCCAGGGCAGAGTCCCTTCGCCAACGTCCTGACTTTC. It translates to CASSPGQSPFANVLTF. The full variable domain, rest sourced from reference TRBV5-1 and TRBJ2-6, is KAGVTQTPRYLIKTRGQQVTLSCSPISGHRSVSWYQQTPGQGLQFLFEYFSETQRNKGNFPGRFSGRQFSNSRSEMNVSTLELGDSALYLCASSPGQSPFANVLTFGAGSRLTVL.

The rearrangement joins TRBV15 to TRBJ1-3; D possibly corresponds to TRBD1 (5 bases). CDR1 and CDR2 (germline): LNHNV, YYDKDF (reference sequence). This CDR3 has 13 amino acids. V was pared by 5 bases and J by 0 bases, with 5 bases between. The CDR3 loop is CATSGGSGNTIYF. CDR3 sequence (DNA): TGTGCCACCAGCGGGGGCTCTGGAAACACCATATATTTT.

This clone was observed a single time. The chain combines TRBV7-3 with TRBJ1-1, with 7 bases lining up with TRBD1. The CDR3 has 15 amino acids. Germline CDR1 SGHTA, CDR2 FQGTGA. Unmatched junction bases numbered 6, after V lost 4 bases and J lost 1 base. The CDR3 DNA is TGTGCCAGCAGCTCTCAAGGGACAGCGAACACTGAAGCTTTCTTT. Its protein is CASSSQGTANTEAFF.

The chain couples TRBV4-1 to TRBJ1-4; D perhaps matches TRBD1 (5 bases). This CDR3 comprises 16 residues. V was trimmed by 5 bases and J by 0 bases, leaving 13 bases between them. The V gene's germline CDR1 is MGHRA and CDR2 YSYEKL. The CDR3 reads CASSSLSGATNEKLFF. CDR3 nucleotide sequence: TGCGCCAGCAGCTCACTCTCGGGGGCAACTAATGAAAAACTGTTTTTT.

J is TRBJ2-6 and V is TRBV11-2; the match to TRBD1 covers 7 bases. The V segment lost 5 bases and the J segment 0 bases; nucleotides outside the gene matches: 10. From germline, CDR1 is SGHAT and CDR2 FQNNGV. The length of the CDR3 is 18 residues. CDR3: CASSPISGQRSGANVLTF. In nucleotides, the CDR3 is TGTGCCAGCAGCCCCATCTCGGGACAGCGCTCTGGGGCCAACGTCCTGACTTTC.

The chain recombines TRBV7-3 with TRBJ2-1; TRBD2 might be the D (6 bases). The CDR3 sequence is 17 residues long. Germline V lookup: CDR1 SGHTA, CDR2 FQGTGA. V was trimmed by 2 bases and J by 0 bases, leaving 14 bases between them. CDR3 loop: CASSLGEAGSSYNEQFF. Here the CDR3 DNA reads TGTGCCAGCAGCTTAGGGGAGGCAGGGAGCTCCTACAATGAGCAGTTCTTC.

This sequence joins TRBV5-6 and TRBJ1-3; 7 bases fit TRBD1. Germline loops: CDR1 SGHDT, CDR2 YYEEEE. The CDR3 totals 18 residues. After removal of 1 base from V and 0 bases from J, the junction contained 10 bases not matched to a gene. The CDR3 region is CASSLFAGTAHSGNTIYF. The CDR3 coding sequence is TGTGCCAGCAGCTTGTTTGCAGGGACAGCCCACTCTGGAAACACCATATATTTT.

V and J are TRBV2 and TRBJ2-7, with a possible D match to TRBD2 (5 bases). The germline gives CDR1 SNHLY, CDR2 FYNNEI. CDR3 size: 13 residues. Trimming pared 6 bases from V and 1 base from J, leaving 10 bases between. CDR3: CASRAAESYEQYF. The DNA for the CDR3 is TGTGCCAGCAGAGCGGCCGAGTCCTACGAGCAGTACTTC.

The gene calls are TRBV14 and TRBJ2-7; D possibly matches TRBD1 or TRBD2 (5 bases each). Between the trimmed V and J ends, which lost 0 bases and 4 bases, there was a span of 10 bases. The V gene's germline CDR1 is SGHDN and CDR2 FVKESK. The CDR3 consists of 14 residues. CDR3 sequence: CASSQEGRWYEQYF. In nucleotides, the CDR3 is TGTGCCAGCAGCCAAGAGGGACGTTGGTACGAGCAGTACTTC.

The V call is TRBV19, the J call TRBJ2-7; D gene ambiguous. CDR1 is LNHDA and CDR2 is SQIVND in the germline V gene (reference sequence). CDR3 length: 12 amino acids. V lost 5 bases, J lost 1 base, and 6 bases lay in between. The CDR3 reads CASSAASYEQYF. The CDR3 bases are TGTGCCAGTAGTGCAGCTTCCTACGAGCAGTACTTC.

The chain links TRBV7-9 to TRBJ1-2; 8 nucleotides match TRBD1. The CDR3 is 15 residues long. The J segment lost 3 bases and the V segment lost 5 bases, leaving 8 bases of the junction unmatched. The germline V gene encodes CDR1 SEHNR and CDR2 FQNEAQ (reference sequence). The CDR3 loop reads CASSQLDRVDYGYTF. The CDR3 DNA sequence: TGTGCCAGCAGCCAGCTGGACAGGGTCGACTATGGCTACACCTTC.

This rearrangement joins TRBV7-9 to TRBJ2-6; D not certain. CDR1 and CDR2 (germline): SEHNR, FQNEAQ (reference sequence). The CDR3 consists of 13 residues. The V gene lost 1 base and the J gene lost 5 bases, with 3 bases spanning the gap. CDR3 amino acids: CASSLDRANVLTF. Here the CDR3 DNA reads TGTGCCAGCAGCTTAGATAGGGCCAACGTCCTGACTTTC.